These 6 T cell receptor beta chains were sequenced from one sample in a study of control samples from healthy donors and cancer patients. Method: immunoSEQ multiplex PCR; TCRdb's copy keeps in-frame clones and lacks some. Of some 130,000 clones listed, 80% to 95% are singletons. The sequencing input was blood. Receptors originate from a man between 18 and 29 years old in good health.

The chain is built from TRBV6-5 and TRBJ2-5; TRBD1 might be the D (5 bases). V was shortened by 9 bases and J by 0 bases, with 8 bases between the two germline ends. The germline gives CDR1 MNHEY, CDR2 SVGAGI. The CDR3 loop spans 12 amino acids. The CDR3 DNA reads TGTGCCAGGTGGACATACCAAGAGACCCAGTACTTC. Translated, it gives CARWTYQETQYF.

The chain uses TRBV5-5 and TRBJ2-1, with 9 bases lining up with TRBD2. This CDR3 is built from 16 residues. V dropped 0 bases and J dropped 3; count of bases not matched to a gene: 4. Per germline, CDR1 SGHKS and CDR2 YYEKEE (reference sequence). The CDR3 DNA follows: TGTGCCAGCAGCTTGGGGTCTAGCGGGAACTACAATGAGCAGTTCTTC. It yields the protein CASSLGSSGNYNEQFF.

The chain couples TRBV6-6 to TRBJ1-3; no firm D call. Germline V lookup: CDR1 MNHNY, CDR2 SVGAGI (reference sequence). Trimming removed 0 bases at V and 0 bases at J, with 6 bases between. The CDR3 totals 15 residues. CDR3 nucleotides: TGTGCCAGCAGTTACTCAGTGGGCTCTGGAAACACCATATATTTT. As protein: CASSYSVGSGNTIYF.

This clone was picked up one time. This chain uses TRBV4-3 with TRBJ1-5; TRBD1 matches 8 bases. Germline V lookup: CDR1 LGHNA, CDR2 YSLEER. CDR3 length: 15 residues. The trim removed 4 bases at V and 0 bases at J, leaving 2 bases unmatched. CDR3 nucleotide sequence: TGCGCCAGCAGCCGGGACAGGTATAGCAATCAGCCCCAGCATTTT. Translation: CASSRDRYSNQPQHF.

The chain uses TRBV2 and TRBJ2-1, with D perhaps TRBD2 (6 bases). Trimming stripped 8 bases from V and 7 bases from J, with 9 bases between. Per the germline V gene, CDR1 is SNHLY and CDR2 is FYNNEI. CDR3 length: 11 residues. The DNA for the CDR3 is TGTGCCAGCGCGGCGGGGAATGAGCAGTTCTTC. Encoded protein: CASAAGNEQFF.

The J gene is TRBJ2-6, the V gene TRBV7-2; 12 nucleotides line up with TRBD2. V shed 1 base and J 2 bases; nucleotides not matched to a gene: 3. Germline-derived CDR1 and CDR2 are SGHTA and FQGNSA. This CDR3 has 18 amino acids. CDR3 nucleotides: TGTGCCAGCAGCTTAGTTCTAGCGGGAGGGCCTGGGGCCAACGTCCTGACTTTC. Translating gives CASSLVLAGGPGANVLTF. Full variable domain (remainder filled in from reference TRBV7-2 and TRBJ2-6): GAGVSQSPSNKVTEKGKDVELRCDPISGHTALYWYRQSLGQGLEFLIYFQGNSAPDKSGLPSDRFSAERTGGSVSTLTIQRTQQEDSAVYLCASSLVLAGGPGANVLTFGAGSRLTVL.